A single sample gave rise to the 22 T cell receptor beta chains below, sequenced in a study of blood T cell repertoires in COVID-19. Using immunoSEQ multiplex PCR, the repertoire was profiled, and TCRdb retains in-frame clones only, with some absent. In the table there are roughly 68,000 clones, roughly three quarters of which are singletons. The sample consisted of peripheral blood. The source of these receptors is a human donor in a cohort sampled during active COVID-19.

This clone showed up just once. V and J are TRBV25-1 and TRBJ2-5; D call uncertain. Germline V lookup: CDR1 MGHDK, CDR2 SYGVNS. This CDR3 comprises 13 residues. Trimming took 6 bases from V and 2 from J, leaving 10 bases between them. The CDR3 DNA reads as TGTGCCAGCAGCCCCACACCTCAAGAGACCCAGTACTTC. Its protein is CASSPTPQETQYF.

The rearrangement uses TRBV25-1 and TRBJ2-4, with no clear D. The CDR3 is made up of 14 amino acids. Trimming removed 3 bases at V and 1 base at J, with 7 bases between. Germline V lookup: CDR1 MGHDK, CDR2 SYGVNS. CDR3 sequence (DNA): TGTGCCAGCAGTGATCCGCGGGCCAAAAACATTCAGTACTTC. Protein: CASSDPRAKNIQYF. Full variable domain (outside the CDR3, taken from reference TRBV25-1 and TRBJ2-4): EADIYQTPRYLVIGTGKKITLECSQTMGHDKMYWYQQDPGMELHLIHYSYGVNSTEKGDLSSESTVSRIRTEHFPLTLESARPSHTSQYLCASSDPRAKNIQYFGAGTRLSVL.

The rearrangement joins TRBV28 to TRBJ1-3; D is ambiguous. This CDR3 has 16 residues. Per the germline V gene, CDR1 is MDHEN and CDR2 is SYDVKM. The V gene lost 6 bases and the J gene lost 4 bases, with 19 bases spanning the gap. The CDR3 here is CASSSRGRGGGNTIYF. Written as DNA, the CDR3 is TGTGCCAGCAGCTCCCGTGGACGGGGAGGGGGAAACACCATATATTTT.

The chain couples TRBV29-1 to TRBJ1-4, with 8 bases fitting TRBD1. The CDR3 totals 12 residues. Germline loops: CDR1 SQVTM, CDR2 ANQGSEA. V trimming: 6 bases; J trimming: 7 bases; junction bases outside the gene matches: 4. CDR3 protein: CSVRGRSEKLFF. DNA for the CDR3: TGCAGCGTCAGGGGGCGCAGTGAAAAACTGTTTTTT.

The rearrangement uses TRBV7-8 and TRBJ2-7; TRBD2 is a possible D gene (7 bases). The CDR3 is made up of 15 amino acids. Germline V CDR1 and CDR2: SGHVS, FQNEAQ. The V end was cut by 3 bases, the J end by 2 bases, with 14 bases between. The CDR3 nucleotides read TGTGCCAGCAGCTTTTTTGCGGGGGCCACCTACGAGCAGTACTTC. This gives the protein CASSFFAGATYEQYF.

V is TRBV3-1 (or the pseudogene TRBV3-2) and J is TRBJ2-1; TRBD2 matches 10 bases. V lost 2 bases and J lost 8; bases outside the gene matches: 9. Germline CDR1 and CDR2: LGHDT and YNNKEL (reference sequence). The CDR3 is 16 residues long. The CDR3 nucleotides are TGTGCCAGCAGCCAAAAGCGGGAGGGCCTTAAGGATGAGCAGTTCTTC. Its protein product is CASSQKREGLKDEQFF.

The CDR3 DNA sequence: TGTGCCAGCAGCGTAGATACAGTGGGGGGTTACAATGAGCAGTTCTTC. Translating gives CASSVDTVGGYNEQFF. V and J are TRBV9 and TRBJ2-1, with a weak D call TRBD2 (6 bases). Germline CDR1 is SGDLS and CDR2 is YYNGEE. The CDR3 runs to 16 residues. Trimming removed 0 bases from V and 4 bases from J, with 14 bases in between.

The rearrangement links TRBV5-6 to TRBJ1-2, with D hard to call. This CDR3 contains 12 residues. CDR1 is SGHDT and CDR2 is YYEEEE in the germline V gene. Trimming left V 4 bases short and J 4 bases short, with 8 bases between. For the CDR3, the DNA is TGTGCCAGCAGCCCGGGAAGCTATGGCTACACCTTC. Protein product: CASSPGSYGYTF.

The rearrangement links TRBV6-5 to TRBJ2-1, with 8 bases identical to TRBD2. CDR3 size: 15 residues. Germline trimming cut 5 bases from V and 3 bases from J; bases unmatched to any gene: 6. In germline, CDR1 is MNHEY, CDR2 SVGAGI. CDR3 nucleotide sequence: TGTGCCAGCAGTAGAGCGGGAGAGAGCTACAATGAGCAGTTCTTC. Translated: CASSRAGESYNEQFF.

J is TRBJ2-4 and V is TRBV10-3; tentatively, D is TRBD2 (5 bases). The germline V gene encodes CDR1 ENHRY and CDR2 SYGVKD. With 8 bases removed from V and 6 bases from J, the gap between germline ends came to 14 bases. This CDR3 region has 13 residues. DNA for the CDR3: TGTGCCATCGGGGATAGCGAGGCAAACATTCAGTACTTC. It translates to CAIGDSEANIQYF.

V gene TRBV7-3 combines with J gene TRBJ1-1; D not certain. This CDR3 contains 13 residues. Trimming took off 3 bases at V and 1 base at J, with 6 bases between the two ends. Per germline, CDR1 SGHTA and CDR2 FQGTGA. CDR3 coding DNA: TGTGCCAGCAGCTTCGGGAAGAACACTGAAGCTTTCTTT. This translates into CASSFGKNTEAFF.

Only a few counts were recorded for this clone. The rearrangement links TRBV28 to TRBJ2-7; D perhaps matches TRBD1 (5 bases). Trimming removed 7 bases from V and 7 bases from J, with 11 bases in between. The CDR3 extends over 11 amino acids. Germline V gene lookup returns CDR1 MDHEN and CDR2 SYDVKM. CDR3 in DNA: TGTGCCAGCACCAGGGCAAAAGAGCAGTACTTC. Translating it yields CASTRAKEQYF.

The CDR3: CASSLTGVRWDTEAFF. The CDR3 coding sequence is TGTGCCAGCAGCCTTACCGGGGTCCGCTGGGACACTGAAGCTTTCTTT. The chain combines TRBV7-9 with TRBJ1-1; no firm D call. The CDR3 extends over 16 amino acids. V lost 5 bases, J lost 3 bases, and 19 bases lay in between. Germline V lookup: CDR1 SEHNR, CDR2 FQNEAQ (reference sequence).

CDR3 region: CASGYVTSGSSGEQYF. In nucleotides, the CDR3 is TGTGCCAGCGGATATGTTACTAGCGGGAGTAGTGGAGAGCAGTACTTC. The rearrangement links TRBV4-2 to TRBJ2-7; TRBD2 agrees at 11 bases. V shed 8 bases, J shed 7 bases, and the junction held 16 bases outside the gene matches. The CDR3 has 16 amino acids. From germline, CDR1 is LGHNA and CDR2 YNFKEQ.

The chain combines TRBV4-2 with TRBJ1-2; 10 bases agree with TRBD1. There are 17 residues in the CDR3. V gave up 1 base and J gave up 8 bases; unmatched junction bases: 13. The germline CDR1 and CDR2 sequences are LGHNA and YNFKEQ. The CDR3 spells CASSQAPGQGLAWGYTF. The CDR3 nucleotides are TGTGCCAGCAGCCAAGCCCCGGGACAGGGGCTTGCTTGGGGCTACACCTTC.

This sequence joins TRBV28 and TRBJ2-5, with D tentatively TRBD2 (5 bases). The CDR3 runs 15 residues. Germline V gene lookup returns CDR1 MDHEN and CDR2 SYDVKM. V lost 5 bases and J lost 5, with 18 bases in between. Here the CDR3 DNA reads TGTGCCAGCAGTCTACTAAGAGGGCTAGGCGAGACCCAGTACTTC. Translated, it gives CASSLLRGLGETQYF.

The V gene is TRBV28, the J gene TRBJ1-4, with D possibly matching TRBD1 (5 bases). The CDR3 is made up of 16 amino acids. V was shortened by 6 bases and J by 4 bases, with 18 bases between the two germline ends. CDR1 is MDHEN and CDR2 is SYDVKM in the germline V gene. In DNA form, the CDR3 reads TGTGCCAGCAGCCGGGGGGGGTCAGGGAGTAATGAAAAACTGTTTTTT. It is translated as CASSRGGSGSNEKLFF.

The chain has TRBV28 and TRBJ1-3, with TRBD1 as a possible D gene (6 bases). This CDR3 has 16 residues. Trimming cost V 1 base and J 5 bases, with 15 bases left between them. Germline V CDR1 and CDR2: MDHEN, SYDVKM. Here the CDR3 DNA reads TGTGCCAGCAGTTTATCATCAACAGGGAAAAGAAACACCATATATTTT. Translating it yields CASSLSSTGKRNTIYF.

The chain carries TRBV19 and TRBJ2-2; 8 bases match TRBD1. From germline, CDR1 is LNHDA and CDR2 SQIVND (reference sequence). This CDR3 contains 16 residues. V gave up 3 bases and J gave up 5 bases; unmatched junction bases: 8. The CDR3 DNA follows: TGTGCCAGTAGTATGGGGCAGGGGGCTGGTACCGGGGAGCTGTTTTTT. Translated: CASSMGQGAGTGELFF.

The CDR3 reads CASSQAEIVSGRAYEQYF. The CDR3 DNA is TGCGCCAGCAGCCAAGCCGAGATCGTCAGCGGGAGGGCCTACGAGCAGTACTTC. The chain is built from TRBV4-1 and TRBJ2-7; 10 positions agree with TRBD2. This CDR3 spans 18 amino acids. V gave up 1 base and J gave up 2 bases; unmatched junction bases: 11. CDR1 and CDR2 (germline): MGHRA, YSYEKL.

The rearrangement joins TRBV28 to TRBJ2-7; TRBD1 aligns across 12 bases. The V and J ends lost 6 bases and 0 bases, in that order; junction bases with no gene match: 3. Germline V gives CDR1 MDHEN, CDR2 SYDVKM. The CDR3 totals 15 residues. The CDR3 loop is CASRGGQGASYEQYF. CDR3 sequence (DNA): TGTGCCAGCAGGGGGGGACAGGGGGCCTCCTACGAGCAGTACTTC.

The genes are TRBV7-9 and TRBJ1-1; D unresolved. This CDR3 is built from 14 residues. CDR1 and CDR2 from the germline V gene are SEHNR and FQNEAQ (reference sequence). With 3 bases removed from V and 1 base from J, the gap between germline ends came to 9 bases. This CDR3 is CASSFTVGNTEAFF. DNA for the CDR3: TGTGCCAGCAGCTTCACGGTCGGGAACACTGAAGCTTTCTTT.